Each of the 13 T cell receptor beta chains below was sequenced from the same sample in a study of beta chain features in type 1 diabetes. Which antigens these TCRs recognize remains unknown. All of the isolated RNA was reverse transcribed, so expressed TCRB transcripts were sequenced. Produced via immunoSEQ multiplex PCR; TCRdb's table is partial and in-frame only. The profile shows approximately 250,000 clones, 9.5% to 13% of them singletons. Study-wide results and caveats: Within each of all four CD4+ subsets, Type 1 diabetes patients had TCRB CDR3s that were moderately but significantly shorter.

Source material: naive CD4+ T cells from blood. Receptor source: a man aged 25-40 years with type 1 diabetes.

The chain links TRBV4-2 to TRBJ2-1; D is unclear. CDR3 length equals 15 residues. Germline V gives CDR1 LGHNA, CDR2 YNFKEQ. V dropped 5 bases and J dropped 7 bases, with 18 bases sitting between them. The CDR3 DNA follows: TGTGCCAGCAGCACTACCAGCCATAATGGGAATGAGCAGTTCTTC. Protein sequence: CASSTTSHNGNEQFF.

This clone appeared a few times. This chain uses TRBV28 with TRBJ2-4; D unclear. From germline, CDR1 is MDHEN and CDR2 SYDVKM. The ends were cut back, 7 bases at V and 1 base at J, with 8 bases in the middle. The CDR3 is 13 residues long. The CDR3, as DNA: TGTGCCAGCATTAGCATTGCCAAAAACATTCAGTACTTC. It translates to CASISIAKNIQYF. Looking up the rest from reference TRBV28 and TRBJ2-4 gives the full variable domain: DVKVTQSSRYLVKRTGEKVFLECVQDMDHENMFWYRQDPGLGLRLIYFSYDVKMKEKGDIPEGYSVSREKKERFSLILESASTNQTSMYLCASISIAKNIQYFGAGTRLSVL.

This rearrangement joins TRBV4-2 to TRBJ2-1, with 8 bases matching TRBD1. The CDR3 spans 16 residues. In germline, CDR1 is LGHNA, CDR2 YNFKEQ. The J segment lost 5 bases and the V segment lost 4 bases, leaving 10 bases of the junction unmatched. CDR3 bases: TGTGCCAGCAGCCCTCCCATCGGACAGGGCCACAATGAGCAGTTCTTC. Protein sequence: CASSPPIGQGHNEQFF.

The chain carries TRBV7-9 and TRBJ2-7; possibly TRBD2 for D (6 bases). The CDR3 covers 13 residues. Trimming took 2 bases from V and 7 from J, leaving 12 bases between them. Germline V gene lookup returns CDR1 SEHNR and CDR2 FQNEAQ (reference sequence). CDR3 bases: TGTGCCAGCAGCTTACGAGGGCTAGCGGAGCAGTACTTC. Its protein is CASSLRGLAEQYF.

This clone showed up just a few times. The chain has TRBV7-2 and TRBJ2-1; tentative D call: TRBD2 (6 bases). This CDR3 is built from 13 residues. Germline CDR1 reads SGHTA; CDR2 reads FQGNSA. The V gene lost 5 bases and the J gene lost 9 bases, with 14 bases spanning the gap. The CDR3 nucleotides read TGTGCCAGCAGCCGGGACCAAGCGGGTGAGCAGTTCTTC. It is translated as CASSRDQAGEQFF.

A few counts support this clone. The chain joins TRBV4-2 to TRBJ1-1, with unresolved D. The CDR3 sequence is 13 residues long. V was pared by 4 bases and J by 6 bases, with 12 bases between. The germline V gene has CDR1 LGHNA and CDR2 YNFKEQ. The CDR3 loop reads CASSLHPRPEAFF. As DNA, the CDR3 is TGTGCCAGCAGCCTCCACCCCAGGCCTGAAGCTTTCTTT.

This chain connects TRBV25-1 to TRBJ1-5; D is possibly TRBD1 (6 bases). Germline loops: CDR1 MGHDK, CDR2 SYGVNS. The CDR3 is made up of 12 amino acids. Trimming left V 4 bases short and J 11 bases short, with 12 bases between. The CDR3 here is CASSAGEGAQHF. The DNA of the CDR3 is TGTGCCAGCAGTGCCGGGGAGGGGGCCCAGCATTTT.

The DNA for the CDR3 is TGTGCCAGCAGCTTGCCACCGGGACAGTCCTACGAGCAGTACTTC. It codes for CASSLPPGQSYEQYF. This chain links TRBV5-4 with TRBJ2-7, with TRBD1 matching 7 bases. V lost 1 base to trimming and J lost 1 base; unmatched junction nucleotides: 5. CDR3 size: 15 residues. Germline assignment: CDR1 SGHNT and CDR2 YYREEE (reference sequence). Based on the CDR3 plus reference TRBV5-4 and TRBJ2-7, the full variable domain is ETGVTQSPTHLIKTRGQQVTLRCSSQSGHNTVSWYQQALGQGPQFIFQYYREEENGRGNFPPRFSGLQFPNYSSELNVNALELDDSALYLCASSLPPGQSYEQYFGPGTRLTVT.

The chain employs TRBV7-8 and TRBJ2-7; D gene ambiguous. CDR1 SGHVS and CDR2 FQNEAQ come from the germline V gene. V lost 0 bases to trimming and J lost 0 bases, with 6 bases between them. The CDR3 has 14 amino acids. CDR3: CASSLAHHSYEQYF. The CDR3 DNA reads TGTGCCAGCAGCTTAGCACACCACTCCTACGAGCAGTACTTC.

The V call is TRBV7-2, the J call TRBJ2-5; tentative D call: TRBD2 (6 bases). Looked up from germline, CDR1 is SGHTA and CDR2 is FQGNSA. V gave up 5 bases and J gave up 2 bases, with 12 bases separating them. CDR3 length: 14 residues. In DNA form, the CDR3 reads TGTGCCAGCAGCCGAGGGACTTTACAAGAGACCCAGTACTTC. Protein sequence: CASSRGTLQETQYF.

This clone was detected only a few times. V is TRBV5-1 and J is TRBJ2-2; D possibly corresponds to TRBD2 (5 bases). The germline V gene has CDR1 SGHRS and CDR2 YFSETQ. This CDR3 has 14 residues. Trimming pared 2 bases from V and 4 bases from J, leaving 9 bases between. As DNA, the CDR3 is TGCGCCAGCAGCTTACTAGTAGGCACCGGGGAGCTGTTTTTT. Translating gives CASSLLVGTGELFF.

The chain couples TRBV2 to TRBJ2-1, with 8 bases aligning to TRBD2. This CDR3 contains 15 residues. V lost 11 bases to trimming and J lost 7 bases; unmatched junction nucleotides: 16. Germline CDR1 is SNHLY and CDR2 is FYNNEI. CDR3 sequence: CALRRGSGAGNEQFF. For the CDR3, the DNA is TGTGCCCTCAGACGGGGTAGCGGGGCCGGGAATGAGCAGTTCTTC.

This clone came up a few times. The chain is built from TRBV7-2 and TRBJ2-3; TRBD2 might be the D (6 bases). This CDR3 spans 14 amino acids. Germline V gene sequence: CDR1 SGHTA, CDR2 FQGNSA. The V and J ends lost 5 bases and 2 bases respectively, with 11 bases between them. The CDR3 DNA follows: TGTGCCAGCAGCGTACTAGCCCCCACAGATACGCAGTATTTT. Its protein is CASSVLAPTDTQYF.